This is a list of T cell receptor beta chains from one sample in a study of blood T cell repertoires in COVID-19. Assay used: immunoSEQ multiplex PCR; TCRdb lists only in-frame clones, some missing. Among some 200,000 clones listed, 75% to 90% were seen once. Sequencing input: peripheral blood. These receptors were taken from a woman aged 40 to 50 with acute or convalescent COVID-19. CDR3s include the opening cysteine and the closing phenylalanine or tryptophan. A D gene is named only where the DNA matches it firmly. Only part of the rows carry a size: once, few, many, or a class if the clone is expanded.

>.|14|TRBV9|.|TRBJ2-1
CASSAWGPWNEQFF
TGTGCCAGCAGCGCCTGGGGGCCCTGGAATGAGCAGTTCTTC
>.|14|TRBV28|.|TRBJ1-2
CASSGAATNYGYTF
TGTGCCAGCAGTGGGGCCGCAACTAACTATGGCTACACCTTC
>.|14|TRBV24-1|TRBD1|TRBJ1-1
CATSRAGTGEMAFF
TGTGCCACCAGTAGAGCCGGGACAGGCGAGATGGCTTTCTTT
>.|18|TRBV11-2|.|TRBJ2-1
CASSLIPLVSGVSREQFF
TGTGCCAGCAGCTTAATTCCCCTCGTTTCGGGAGTTTCGCGTGAGCAGTTCTTC
>.|15|TRBV15|.|TRBJ1-5
CATSTGTDTNQPQHF
TGTGCCACCAGCACAGGAACAGATACGAATCAGCCCCAGCATTTT
>.|14|TRBV5-1|TRBD2|TRBJ2-5
CASSFASGEETQYF
TGCGCCAGCAGCTTTGCTAGCGGGGAAGAGACCCAGTACTTC
>.|13|TRBV6-5|.|TRBJ1-1
CASRKSGDGEAFF
TGTGCCAGCAGGAAATCAGGGGATGGTGAAGCTTTCTTT
>.|16|TRBV3-1/TRBV3-2|TRBD2|TRBJ2-3
CASSLVTGGSTDTQYF
TGTGCCAGCAGCCTTGTAACGGGGGGATCAACAGATACGCAGTATTTT
>.|15|TRBV27|.|TRBJ1-1
CASLRRTGTPTEAFF
TGTGCCAGCCTTCGGAGGACCGGGACACCGACTGAAGCTTTCTTT
>.|14|TRBV11-3|.|TRBJ2-7
CASSSAGFFSEQYF
TGTGCCAGCAGCTCCGCCGGGTTTTTTTCCGAGCAGTACTTC
>once|14|TRBV6-1|.|TRBJ2-7
CASSFSDSSYEQYF
TGTGCCAGCAGCTTTTCTGACAGCTCCTACGAGCAGTACTTC
>.|14|TRBV9|.|TRBJ1-2
CASSPPSGDYGYTF
TGTGCCAGCAGCCCCCCTTCAGGTGACTATGGCTACACCTTC
>.|11|TRBV20-1|.|TRBJ1-2
CSARGGYGYTF
TGCAGTGCTAGAGGAGGCTATGGCTACACCTTC
>few|14|TRBV9|.|TRBJ1-3
CASSASLSGNTIYF
TGTGCCAGCAGCGCCTCCCTCTCTGGAAACACCATATATTTT
>.|11|TRBV24-1|.|TRBJ2-7
CATSDGVEQYF
TGTGCCACCAGTGACGGGGTAGAGCAGTACTTC
>.|14|TRBV5-1|TRBD1|TRBJ2-1
CASSPGTGGNEQFF
TGCGCCAGCAGCCCAGGGACAGGGGGCAATGAGCAGTTCTTC
>.|14|TRBV7-9|.|TRBJ2-7
CASSLRGGGYEQYF
TGTGCCAGCAGCTTAAGAGGGGGTGGGTACGAGCAGTACTTC
>.|12|TRBV11-2|.|TRBJ2-3
CASSLVTDTQYF
TGTGCCAGCAGCTTAGTAACAGATACGCAGTATTTT
>.|18|TRBV5-4|.|TRBJ2-2
CASSSSPLRSENTGELFF
TGTGCCAGCAGCTCCTCCCCCTTGAGGAGCGAAAACACCGGGGAGCTGTTTTTT
>.|12|TRBV30|.|TRBJ1-6
CAWRTAAGPLHF
TGTGCCTGGAGAACAGCGGCGGGACCCCTCCACTTT
>.|14|TRBV29-1|.|TRBJ2-3
CSVPSSGYTDTQYF
TGCAGCGTTCCGAGCTCGGGTTACACAGATACGCAGTATTTT
>.|17|TRBV18|TRBD2|TRBJ2-1
CASSPPSGSFSYNEQFF
TGTGCCAGCTCACCACCGAGCGGGAGCTTCTCCTACAATGAGCAGTTCTTC
>.|14|TRBV6-5|TRBD1|TRBJ2-7
CASRDGQGASEQYF
TGTGCCAGCAGGGACGGACAGGGGGCTTCGGAGCAGTACTTC
>.|15|TRBV15|.|TRBJ2-5
CATSGSVAGEETQYF
TGTGCCACCAGCGGATCCGTCGCAGGGGAAGAGACCCAGTACTTC